The clone carrying this T cell receptor (beta chain) was picked up a small number of times. The antigen is undetermined. This specimen comes from a study of CD8 T cells in ankylosing spondylitis. Study-wide results and limits: Disease-linked clones had a CD8+ phenotype and relatively low frequency in peripheral blood. Typical of ankylosing spondylitis blood, it appeared, was a TCR beta motif of roughly eight highly homologous variants. A subset of motif variants has previously been described in the synovial fluid and blood of reactive arthritis. The study looked at matched synovial fluid samples from ankylosing spondylitis patients. Disease-linked clones were reported to be significantly enriched there.

TCR beta libraries were made by quantitative 5'-RACE with molecular barcodes. From the 5' RACE reads, TCRdb called clonotypes with MiXCR, one entry per CDR3 protein. The table has about 450,000 distinct CDR3 sequences, roughly a quarter seen once; the top ten hold 0.89%. CDR1 DFQATT and CDR2 SNEGSKA come from the germline V gene (reference sequence). This CDR3 contains 11 residues. V lost 7 bases and J 4 bases, leaving 8 bases between the germline ends. What was sequenced was blood, either unsorted or a sorted T cell fraction (not recorded which). The TCR sequence derives from a male donor with ankylosing spondylitis. This rearrangement joins TRBV20-1 to TRBJ2-1; D gene uncertain. The CDR3 coding sequence is TGCAGTGGAGGTGGATACAATGAGCAGTTCTTC. Translated, it gives CSGGGYNEQFF.